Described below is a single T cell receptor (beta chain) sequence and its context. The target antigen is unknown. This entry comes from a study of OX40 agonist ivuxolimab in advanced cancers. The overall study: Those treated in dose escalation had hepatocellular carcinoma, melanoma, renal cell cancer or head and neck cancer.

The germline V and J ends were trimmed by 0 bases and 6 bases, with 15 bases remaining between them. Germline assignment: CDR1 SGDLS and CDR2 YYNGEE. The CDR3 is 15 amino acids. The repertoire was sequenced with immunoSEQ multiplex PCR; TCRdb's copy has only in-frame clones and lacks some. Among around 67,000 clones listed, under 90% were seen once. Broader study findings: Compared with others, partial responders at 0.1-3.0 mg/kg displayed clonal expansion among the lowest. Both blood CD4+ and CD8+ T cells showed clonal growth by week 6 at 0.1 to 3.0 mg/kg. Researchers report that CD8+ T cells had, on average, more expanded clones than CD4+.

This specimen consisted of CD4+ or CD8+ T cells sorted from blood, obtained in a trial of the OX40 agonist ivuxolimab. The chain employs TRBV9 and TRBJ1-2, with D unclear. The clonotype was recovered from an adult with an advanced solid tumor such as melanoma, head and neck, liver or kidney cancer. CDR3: CASSVGLIGGDGYTF. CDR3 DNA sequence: TGTGCCAGCAGCGTAGGTTTAATAGGTGGGGATGGCTACACCTTC.